The rows below give T cell receptor beta chains drawn from one sample of a study of T-cell memory formation after mild COVID-19. A single record per CDR3 protein comes from TCRdb applying MiXCR to the 5' RACE reads. The sample lists 6,100 or so distinct CDR3 sequences, around 20% occurring once. The sequenced sample consisted of PBMCs or a T cell subset sorted from them (not recorded which). These receptors were obtained from an adult woman who had mild COVID-19 (a few samples of this study predate the infection). Cell type and time point are not known. Each CDR3 is given with its conserved first and last residue. The D gene is left open where the match is weak. A clone size is listed for some rows: how often the clone was seen (once, few, many), or a class if it is expanded.

many	NA	TRBV4-1	15	TRBJ1-2	CASSQEQARHYGYTF	TGCGCCAGCAGCCAAGAACAGGCCCGACACTATGGCTACACCTTC
many	TRBD1	TRBV19	14	TRBJ2-7	CASSSGTVSYEQYF	TGTGCCAGTAGTAGTGGGACAGTCTCCTACGAGCAGTACTTC
large	NA	TRBV27	16	TRBJ1-6	CASSFWETLYNSPLHF	TGTGCCAGCAGTTTTTGGGAGACCTTATATAATTCACCCCTCCACTTT
many	NA	TRBV29-1	12	TRBJ1-1	CSVEGGALGAFF	TGCAGCGTTGAGGGAGGGGCCCTGGGAGCTTTCTTT
medium-sized	TRBD2	TRBV7-9	15	TRBJ2-3	CASSDTSGNTDTQYF	TGTGCCAGCAGCGATACTAGCGGTAACACAGATACGCAGTATTTT
many	TRBD1	TRBV6-2/TRBV6-3	14	TRBJ1-1	CASSPLTQGQEAFF	TGTGCCAGCAGCCCATTAACTCAGGGACAGGAAGCTTTCTTT
NA	TRBD1	TRBV7-2	13	TRBJ1-2	CASSSGTGVGYTF	TGTGCCAGCAGCTCCGGGACAGGGGTCGGCTACACCTTC
many	NA	TRBV18	13	TRBJ1-6	CASSPYRDSPLHF	TGTGCCAGCTCACCCTACAGGGACTCACCCCTCCACTTT
NA	NA	TRBV6-5	14	TRBJ1-1	CASSYASSGTEAFF	TGTGCCAGCAGTTATGCAAGTAGTGGCACTGAAGCTTTCTTT
many	TRBD1	TRBV20-1	13	TRBJ2-7	CSASRQGTYEQYF	TGCAGTGCTAGTCGACAGGGTACCTACGAGCAGTACTTC
many	NA	TRBV5-1	15	TRBJ2-1	CASSLDEPTDNEQFF	TGCGCCAGCAGCTTGGACGAGCCTACCGACAATGAGCAGTTCTTC
many	NA	TRBV6-5	15	TRBJ2-1	CASSYDRRGINEQFF	TGTGCCAGCAGTTACGATCGGCGCGGAATAAATGAGCAGTTCTTC
NA	TRBD1	TRBV20-1	14	TRBJ1-5	CSASGTVRYQPQHF	TGCAGTGCTAGCGGGACAGTCCGCTATCAGCCCCAGCATTTT
many	TRBD2	TRBV29-1	13	TRBJ2-2	CSVGGRRTGELFF	TGCAGCGTGGGGGGGAGGCGCACCGGGGAGCTGTTTTTT
medium-sized	NA	TRBV25-1	15	TRBJ2-7	CASSELGQGSYEQYF	TGTGCCAGCAGTGAATTGGGGCAGGGATCCTACGAGCAGTACTTC
NA	TRBD2	TRBV13	17	TRBJ2-3	CASSLLAGGYSTDTQYF	TGTGCCAGCAGCTTACTAGCGGGGGGCTACAGCACAGATACGCAGTATTTT
many	TRBD1	TRBV11-3	15	TRBJ1-1	CASSLGTGRSTEAFF	TGTGCCAGCAGCTTGGGGACAGGGAGGAGCACTGAAGCTTTCTTT
many	NA	TRBV6-5	16	TRBJ2-5	CASSPLGEEAQETQYF	TGTGCCAGCAGTCCCTTAGGGGAGGAAGCCCAAGAGACCCAGTACTTC
medium-sized	TRBD2	TRBV6-6	15	TRBJ2-1	CASNLPSGGYNEQFF	TGTGCCAGCAACTTGCCTAGCGGGGGATACAATGAGCAGTTCTTC
many	NA	TRBV25-1	18	TRBJ2-5	CASSEPPWRSEGQETQYF	TGTGCCAGCAGTGAACCCCCTTGGAGGTCCGAGGGACAAGAGACCCAGTACTTC
medium-sized	TRBD1	TRBV6-2/TRBV6-3	16	TRBJ2-2	CASSYSGQVNTGELFF	TGTGCCAGCAGTTACTCGGGACAGGTGAACACCGGGGAGCTGTTTTTT
many	NA	TRBV7-9	16	TRBJ1-6	CASSLEGPIYNSPLHF	TGTGCCAGCAGCTTAGAAGGACCGATCTATAATTCACCCCTCCACTTT
once	TRBD2	TRBV20-1	15	TRBJ2-3	CSARRPGLAGDTQYF	TGCAGTGCTAGACGACCGGGACTAGCTGGAGATACGCAGTATTTT
many	NA	TRBV3-1	16	TRBJ2-1	CASSLSHPPGMDEQFF	TGTGCCAGCAGCCTCTCCCACCCCCCAGGAATGGATGAGCAGTTCTTC
many	NA	TRBV4-3	15	TRBJ1-4	CASSQDRSGDEKLFF	TGCGCCAGCAGCCAAGATCGGTCAGGGGATGAAAAACTGTTTTTT
many	NA	TRBV9	17	TRBJ2-1	CASSVASTSPISNEQFF	TGTGCCAGCAGCGTAGCCTCTACTAGCCCGATAAGCAATGAGCAGTTCTTC
medium-sized	NA	TRBV6-5	16	TRBJ2-5	CASNYRSRGSVETQYF	TGTGCCAGCAACTACAGATCCAGGGGAAGTGTAGAGACCCAGTACTTC
NA	NA	TRBV4-1	14	TRBJ1-1	CASSQIGSGTEAFF	TGCGCCAGCAGCCAAATCGGGTCTGGGACTGAAGCTTTCTTT
NA	TRBD1	TRBV6-4	16	TRBJ1-2	CASSAQRTGDLNGYTF	TGTGCCAGCAGTGCTCAGCGGACAGGGGACCTTAATGGCTACACCTTC
NA	TRBD2	TRBV29-1	16	TRBJ2-3	CSVEDRTSRLPDTQYF	TGCAGCGTTGAAGATAGGACTAGCCGGTTGCCAGATACGCAGTATTTT
many	NA	TRBV5-1	15	TRBJ2-2	CASSLKWENTGELFF	TGCGCCAGCAGCTTGAAGTGGGAGAACACCGGGGAGCTGTTTTTT
many	NA	TRBV2	14	TRBJ2-7	CASTWGYDSYEQYF	TGTGCCAGCACCTGGGGGTATGACTCCTACGAGCAGTACTTC
medium-sized	NA	TRBV4-1	15	TRBJ1-2	CASSLRDAANYGYTF	TGCGCCAGCAGCCTCCGGGACGCAGCTAACTATGGCTACACCTTC
many	TRBD1	TRBV18	16	TRBJ1-5	CASSLIPGQGDQPQHF	TGTGCCAGCTCACTTATACCGGGACAGGGGGATCAGCCCCAGCATTTT
many	NA	TRBV19	16	TRBJ1-5	CASSPLRRTALQPQHF	TGTGCCAGTAGTCCACTCCGTCGGACAGCTCTTCAGCCCCAGCATTTT
many	NA	TRBV27	15	TRBJ2-7	CASSPLAPLGDEQYF	TGTGCCAGCAGTCCCCTAGCCCCGTTGGGCGACGAGCAGTACTTC